This TCR beta chain was observed in a study of CD8+CD57+ T cells in acquired aplastic anemia. For the study at large: The study obtained an average of around 3.4 ug of DNA from sorted CD4+ and CD8+ cells.

This clonotype was counted many times. This CDR3 region has 13 residues. Germline V gives CDR1 DFQATT, CDR2 SNEGSKA (reference sequence). Germline trimming cut 3 bases from V and 5 bases from J; bases unmatched to any gene: 4. TCR beta VDJ and CDR3 were profiled, and genomic DNA was the template. TCRdb redid the calling of the reads with MiXCR, one entry per CDR3 protein. The sample includes around 190,000 distinct CDR3 sequences, approximately 60% of them seen just once. The rearrangement uses TRBV20-1 and TRBJ1-5, with 7 bases identical to TRBD1. Sequenced input: sorted CD4+, CD8+, or CD8+CD57+ T cells (not recorded which) from PBMCs. This sequence was found in a human donor in good health. The CDR3 DNA follows: TGCAGTGCTAGGCAAGGGGGCGATCAGCCCCAGCATTTT. Protein product: CSARQGGDQPQHF.